This passage covers 29 T cell receptor beta chains from one sample sequenced in a study of blood T cells in healthy people across ages. Next came a second PCR, run for about 7 to 11 cycles, which used a sample-barcoded 5' primer along with a J-beta primer mix. TCRdb ran MiXCR on the 5' RACE reads and lists one entry per CDR3 protein. The sample has around 970,000 distinct CDR3 sequences; 45% to 60% are singletons. The specimen was blood. These receptors all come from a woman aged 60-70 years in good health.

The table lists this clonotype with a count of one. The chain recombines TRBV7-9 with TRBJ1-2, with 7 bases fitting TRBD1. V was pared by 5 bases and J by 2 bases, with 5 bases of the junction left unmatched. The CDR3 is 14 amino acids. Germline V gene lookup returns CDR1 SEHNR and CDR2 FQNEAQ (reference sequence). This CDR3 reads CASSRDSENYGYTF. The CDR3, as DNA: TGTGCCAGCAGCCGGGACAGTGAAAACTATGGCTACACCTTC. The whole variable domain, filled in from reference TRBV7-9 and TRBJ1-2, reads DTGVSQNPRHKITKRGQNVTFRCDPISEHNRLYWYRQTLGQGPEFLTYFQNEAQLEKSRLLSDRFSAERPKGSFSTLEIQRTEQGDSAMYLCASSRDSENYGYTFGSGTRLTVV.

V is TRBV4-2 and J is TRBJ2-5; 7 nucleotides align to TRBD1. CDR1 is LGHNA and CDR2 is YNFKEQ in the germline V gene. The CDR3 is made up of 16 amino acids. V gave up 0 bases and J gave up 5 bases; unmatched junction bases: 9. CDR3 region: CASSQDVRGQGETQYF. DNA for the CDR3: TGTGCCAGCAGCCAAGATGTAAGGGGGCAAGGGGAGACCCAGTACTTC.

The V gene is TRBV2, the J gene TRBJ2-4, with unresolved D. The V end was cut by 4 bases, the J end by 13 bases, with 20 bases between. This CDR3 is built from 14 residues. Germline lookup yields CDR1 SNHLY and CDR2 FYNNEI. The CDR3 protein is CASSASESRRIQYF. CDR3 DNA sequence: TGTGCCAGCAGTGCTTCCGAATCCCGGCGGATACAGTACTTC.

This clonotype appeared a few times. The CDR3 loop is CASSPLGQGYEKLFF. CDR3 nucleotides: TGTGCCAGCAGTCCCCTGGGACAGGGGTATGAAAAACTGTTTTTT. V is TRBV6-6 and J is TRBJ1-4, with 10 bases aligning to TRBD1. The CDR3 totals 15 residues. Germline CDR1 MNHNY, CDR2 SVGAGI (reference sequence). The ends lost 5 bases at V and 6 bases at J; junction bases unmatched: 6.

This chain links TRBV7-6 with TRBJ1-4; TRBD1 matches 7 bases. The junction had 6 bases not matched to a gene; V was cut back by 2 bases and J by 3 bases. The V gene's germline CDR1 is SGHVS and CDR2 FNYEAQ. This CDR3 contains 16 residues. CDR3 residues: CASSLPRGTANEKLFF. The CDR3 DNA follows: TGTGCCAGCAGCTTACCCCGCGGGACAGCTAATGAAAAACTGTTTTTT. The variable domain in full, completed from reference TRBV7-6 and TRBJ1-4, reads GAGVSQSPRYKVTKRGQDVALRCDPISGHVSLYWYRQALGQGPEFLTYFNYEAQQDKSGLPNDRFSAERPEGSISTLTIQRTEQRDSAMYRCASSLPRGTANEKLFFGSGTQLSVL.

The chain links TRBV14 to TRBJ2-7; D is ambiguous. Germline CDR1 and CDR2: SGHDN and FVKESK. Trimming left V 1 base short and J 2 bases short, with 15 bases between. The CDR3 sequence is 16 residues long. The CDR3 nucleotides are TGTGCCAGCAGCCAAGGGGCCATTGGGCGAACCTACGAGCAGTACTTC. Its protein product is CASSQGAIGRTYEQYF.

The chain has TRBV28 and TRBJ2-4, with D perhaps matching TRBD1 (6 bases). The CDR3 runs to 16 residues. Germline CDR1 and CDR2: MDHEN and SYDVKM. V was clipped by 4 bases and J by 1 base, with 14 bases between them. CDR3 DNA sequence: TGTGCCAGCAGTTCCGCAGGGGAGTGGGCCAAAAACATTCAGTACTTC. Translating it yields CASSSAGEWAKNIQYF.

This clonotype was observed a few times. The chain is built from TRBV29-1 and TRBJ2-7; D is tentatively TRBD1 or TRBD2 (5 bases each). With 6 bases removed from V and 2 bases from J, the gap between germline ends came to 14 bases. The CDR3 runs to 13 residues. Germline V gene data show CDR1 as SQVTM and CDR2 as ANQGSEA. This chain's CDR3 is CSVTRDVPYEQYF. CDR3 DNA: TGCAGCGTGACCCGGGACGTACCCTACGAGCAGTACTTC.

The J gene is TRBJ2-3, the V gene TRBV2; TRBD2 matches 7 bases. The length of the CDR3 is 11 residues. Germline V lookup: CDR1 SNHLY, CDR2 FYNNEI. V was pared by 4 bases and J by 13 bases, with 5 bases of the junction left unmatched. The CDR3 reads CASSVREEKYF. The CDR3 coding sequence is TGTGCCAGCAGTGTTCGGGAGGAGAAGTATTTT.

In this sample, this clonotype turned up a few times. J is TRBJ2-1 and V is TRBV5-1; perhaps D is TRBD1 or TRBD2 (6 bases each). Germline CDR1 is SGHRS and CDR2 is YFSETQ. V gave up 0 bases and J gave up 8 bases, with 12 bases separating them. The CDR3 is 14 residues long. In DNA, the CDR3 is TGCGCCAGCAGCTTGGCCTGGGGGGCCCATGAGCAGTTCTTC. Its protein product is CASSLAWGAHEQFF.

The J gene is TRBJ2-1, the V gene TRBV11-2; tentatively, D is TRBD1 (6 bases). The germline V gene encodes CDR1 SGHAT and CDR2 FQNNGV. Trimming took off 2 bases at V and 7 bases at J, with 15 bases between the two ends. The CDR3 extends over 15 amino acids. The CDR3 coding sequence is TGTGCCAGCAGCTTACTGAGGACAGCCGGGAATGAGCAGTTCTTC. Translation: CASSLLRTAGNEQFF.

CDR3 protein: CASRESAPRSYNSPLHF. Here the CDR3 DNA reads TGTGCCAGCAGAGAGTCAGCGCCCCGCTCCTATAATTCACCCCTCCACTTT. V gene TRBV28 combines with J gene TRBJ1-6; D uncertain. V was clipped by 6 bases and J by 0 bases, with 15 bases between them. Germline V gives CDR1 MDHEN, CDR2 SYDVKM. The CDR3 loop spans 17 amino acids.

V usage is TRBV5-1 and J usage is TRBJ2-1; 9 bases are a match to TRBD1. After removal of 4 bases from V and 12 bases from J, the junction contained 8 bases not matched to a gene. Germline CDR1 reads SGHRS; CDR2 reads YFSETQ. CDR3 size: 13 residues. CDR3 amino acids: CASSPGDRVLQFF. The CDR3 DNA sequence: TGCGCCAGCAGCCCAGGGGACAGGGTTTTGCAGTTCTTC.

This clonotype occurred once. The chain carries TRBV6-2 or TRBV6-3 and TRBJ2-7; D remains unclear. Germline loops: CDR1 MNHEY, CDR2 SVGEGT. The length of the CDR3 is 15 residues. The ends were cut back, 2 bases at V and 7 bases at J, with 18 bases in the middle. The CDR3 spells CASSYPASGRSEQYF. The CDR3 DNA reads TGTGCCAGCAGTTACCCCGCGTCTGGCCGCTCTGAGCAGTACTTC.

This chain connects TRBV3-1 to TRBJ2-7, with no clear D. The CDR3 length is 13 residues. Germline V gene data show CDR1 as LGHDT and CDR2 as YNNKEL (reference sequence). V lost 1 base and J 6 bases, leaving 10 bases between the germline ends. The CDR3 DNA reads as TGTGCCAGCAGCCAAGGACCCGTAAGCGAGCAGTACTTC. Its protein product is CASSQGPVSEQYF.

The gene calls are TRBV29-1 and TRBJ2-7; 7 bases fit TRBD2. Losses at the gene ends were 4 bases for V and 2 bases for J; bases not matched to a gene: 5. In germline, CDR1 is SQVTM, CDR2 ANQGSEA. The CDR3 has 13 amino acids. The CDR3 loop reads CSVGRAGAYEQYF. DNA of the CDR3: TGCAGCGTTGGCAGGGCGGGGGCCTACGAGCAGTACTTC.

The table lists this clonotype with a few counts. V usage is TRBV5-6 and J usage is TRBJ2-7, with D unresolved. The germline gives CDR1 SGHDT, CDR2 YYEEEE. V gave up 0 bases and J gave up 0 bases, with 10 bases separating them. This CDR3 is built from 15 residues. CDR3: CASSLAGRVSYEQYF. CDR3 in DNA: TGTGCCAGCAGCTTGGCAGGCAGAGTCTCCTACGAGCAGTACTTC.

The CDR3 nucleotides read TGCAGTGCTCCGCCCGGTCCTAGCAAGATATACAATGAGCAGTTCTTC. Translated: CSAPPGPSKIYNEQFF. The J gene is TRBJ2-1, the V gene TRBV20-1, with D perhaps matching TRBD2 (5 bases). CDR3 length: 16 amino acids. V was cut by 5 bases and J by 4 bases, with 21 bases left in between. Germline-derived CDR1 and CDR2 are DFQATT and SNEGSKA (reference sequence).

The V and J genes are TRBV3-1 and TRBJ2-7, with no clear D. The end of the DNA fits TRBJ2-5 better, so the J call may be wrong. The length of the CDR3 is 13 residues. Germline CDR1 and CDR2: LGHDT and YNNKEL (reference sequence). CDR3 coding DNA: TGTGCCAGCAGCCTACTAAAAGAAGAGACCCAGTACTTC. This codes for CASSLLKEETQYF.

V and J are TRBV27 and TRBJ2-1; 8 positions agree with TRBD2. The V and J ends lost 3 bases and 7 bases, in that order; junction bases with no gene match: 5. This CDR3 has 14 residues. CDR1 and CDR2 from the germline V gene are MNHEY and SMNVEV (reference sequence). Written as DNA, the CDR3 is TGTGCCAGCAGTTTTGCCACGGGGGGGAATGAGCAGTTCTTC. Its translation is CASSFATGGNEQFF.

V usage is TRBV27 and J usage is TRBJ2-5; 8 bases line up with TRBD2. The germline gives CDR1 MNHEY, CDR2 SMNVEV (reference sequence). The CDR3 runs 13 residues. Losses at the gene ends were 7 bases for V and 4 bases for J; bases not matched to a gene: 5. For the CDR3, the DNA is TGTGCCAGCATAAGCGGGAGTCCAGAGACCCAGTACTTC. It specifies CASISGSPETQYF.

A single count supports this clonotype. This chain connects TRBV10-3 to TRBJ2-7, with 8 bases aligning to TRBD2. The CDR3 has 14 residues. The V and J ends lost 10 bases and 7 bases, in that order; junction bases with no gene match: 15. CDR1 and CDR2 (germline): ENHRY, SYGVKD. CDR3 amino acids: CATSTGREVNEQYF. In nucleotides, the CDR3 is TGTGCCACGAGCACAGGGCGGGAGGTTAATGAGCAGTACTTC.

In its sample, this clonotype was seen a few times. The chain employs TRBV25-1 and TRBJ1-4; 7 nucleotides agree with TRBD1. Germline CDR1 reads MGHDK; CDR2 reads SYGVNS. V trimming: 2 bases; J trimming: 3 bases; junction bases outside the gene matches: 3. The CDR3 covers 15 residues. The CDR3 coding sequence is TGTGCCAGCAGTGAACCCACAGGGGCTAATGAAAAACTGTTTTTT. Translated: CASSEPTGANEKLFF.

This clonotype was observed a few times. The rearrangement uses TRBV15 and TRBJ2-3; no clear D. The germline gives CDR1 LNHNV, CDR2 YYDKDF (reference sequence). V was pared by 0 bases and J by 0 bases, with 10 bases between. This CDR3 spans 16 amino acids. The CDR3 DNA sequence: TGTGCCACCAGCAGAGATCTTGTGCGGAGCACAGATACGCAGTATTTT. Residues: CATSRDLVRSTDTQYF.

This chain uses TRBV20-1 with TRBJ2-3; D tentatively reads TRBD1 or TRBD2 (5 bases each). Trimming took off 6 bases at V and 6 bases at J, with 13 bases between the two ends. Germline CDR1 DFQATT, CDR2 SNEGSKA (reference sequence). The length of the CDR3 is 12 residues. CDR3 protein: CSAGTDSDTQYF. Here the CDR3 DNA reads TGCAGTGCCGGGACGGATTCCGATACGCAGTATTTT.

The chain carries TRBV28 and TRBJ2-5, with D perhaps being TRBD1 or TRBD2 (6 bases each). Germline CDR1 reads MDHEN; CDR2 reads SYDVKM. There are 14 residues in the CDR3. With 6 bases removed from V and 4 bases from J, the gap between germline ends came to 15 bases. CDR3: CASSEGGRRETQYF. The CDR3 DNA reads TGTGCCAGCAGCGAGGGGGGCAGAAGAGAGACCCAGTACTTC.

The chain recombines TRBV5-6 with TRBJ1-4; no definite D call. This CDR3 region has 17 residues. Germline-derived CDR1 and CDR2 are SGHDT and YYEEEE. Deletions cut 2 bases from V and 4 bases from J, with 18 bases between. CDR3 nucleotide sequence: TGTGCCAGCAGCTTCGCATTCCGCGGCCGACGTAATGAAAAACTGTTTTTT. Translation: CASSFAFRGRRNEKLFF.

The chain links TRBV5-1 to TRBJ2-3; the D is unclear. In germline, CDR1 is SGHRS, CDR2 YFSETQ. V lost 6 bases, J lost 2 bases, and 10 bases lay in between. The length of the CDR3 is 13 residues. The DNA for the CDR3 is TGCGCCAGCACCAACGACAACACAGATACGCAGTATTTT. It is translated as CASTNDNTDTQYF.

The rearrangement joins TRBV2 to TRBJ2-7; 7 bases match TRBD1. Germline CDR1 is SNHLY and CDR2 is FYNNEI. Trimming removed 8 bases from V and 0 bases from J; junction bases left unmatched: 13. This CDR3 is built from 16 residues. As DNA, the CDR3 is TGTGCCAGCCTGGGGGTGGGACGGGACAGCTCCTACGAGCAGTACTTC. Translating gives CASLGVGRDSSYEQYF.